This T cell receptor (beta chain) was captured in a study of cytomegalovirus exposure and HLA in healthy donors. Study as a whole: Early released data had tens of millions of unique TCRs, all coming from HLA-typed donors.

V lost 5 bases to trimming and J lost 6 bases; unmatched junction nucleotides: 9. The germline gives CDR1 MNHNY, CDR2 SVGAGI (reference sequence). CDR3 size: 16 residues. Study conclusions and caveats: Using the classifier, cytomegalovirus status was reportedly diagnosed with high specificity and sensitivity.

Comments on this clone: What it binds is not known.

PCR used 60 Vbeta primers and 13 Jbeta primers. TCRdb keeps only in-frame clones here, not all; method: immunoSEQ multiplex PCR. The sample carries approximately 90,000 clones, around three quarters recorded once. The receptor was isolated from a woman aged 50 to 60 in good health and CMV-seropositive. The rearrangement joins TRBV6-6 to TRBJ2-1, with 11 bases fitting TRBD2. The source material was PBMCs. CDR3 in amino acids: CASSPLAGGGGNEQFF. In nucleotides, the CDR3 is TGTGCCAGCAGTCCTCTAGCGGGAGGAGGGGGCAATGAGCAGTTCTTC.